What follows are 19 T cell receptor beta chains derived from one specimen sequenced in a study of shared clonotypes between healthy human individuals. The protocol was immunoSEQ multiplex PCR, while the TCRdb copy is restricted to in-frame clones and leaves out a portion. The sample holds over a million clones, approximately 70% seen once. Sequencing was done on a sample of memory CD4+ T cells sorted from blood. This sample's subset: CD45RA-negative fraction. These receptors all come from a man younger than 35 in good health.

As concerns this clone: Other DNA sequences in the same sample also yield this CDR3. V and J are TRBV5-6 and TRBJ2-5; tentative D call: TRBD1 (6 bases). The CDR3 is 15 residues long. Germline CDR1 reads SGHDT; CDR2 reads YYEEEE. The V end lost 4 bases, the J end lost 0 bases, and 13 bases lay between the germline ends. The CDR3 sequence is CASSPLTGNQETQYF. The CDR3 nucleotides are TGTGCCAGCAGCCCATTGACAGGCAACCAAGAGACCCAGTACTTC.

The chain uses TRBV5-4 and TRBJ2-3; TRBD2 aligns across 11 bases. Germline CDR1 reads SGHNT; CDR2 reads YYREEE (reference sequence). The CDR3 has 15 amino acids. The ends lost 3 bases at V and 5 bases at J; junction bases unmatched: 5. The CDR3 coding sequence is TGTGCCAGCAGCTGGAACGGACTAGCGGGAGATACGCAGTATTTT. Protein product: CASSWNGLAGDTQYF.

CDR3 sequence: CASSLGGATSGGLETQYF. For the CDR3, the DNA is TGTGCCAGCAGCCTAGGTGGGGCTACTAGCGGGGGTTTGGAGACCCAGTACTTC. V usage is TRBV5-6 and J usage is TRBJ2-5; TRBD2 agrees at 11 bases. V lost 4 bases to trimming and J lost 5 bases; unmatched junction nucleotides: 16. The CDR3 is made up of 18 amino acids. The germline V gene encodes CDR1 SGHDT and CDR2 YYEEEE.

This clone has only one observation. V and J are TRBV9 and TRBJ2-7; D is unresolved. The CDR3 is 12 amino acids. V lost 1 base and J 7 bases, leaving 9 bases between the germline ends. Germline loops: CDR1 SGDLS, CDR2 YYNGEE. The CDR3, as DNA: TGTGCCAGCAGCGTAACTGGGGTGGAGCAGTACTTC. It specifies CASSVTGVEQYF.

As DNA, the CDR3 is TGCGCCAGCAGTGATTTAGGGATTGGCTACACCTTC. Translation gives CASSDLGIGYTF. The chain uses TRBV10-2 and TRBJ1-2, with unresolved D. The CDR3 length is 12 residues. Germline V gene sequence: CDR1 WSHSY, CDR2 SAAADI. The germline V and J ends were trimmed by 3 bases and 7 bases, with 9 bases remaining between them.

This chain connects TRBV9 to TRBJ2-6, with 7 bases matching TRBD1. Germline loops: CDR1 SGDLS, CDR2 YYNGEE. V was clipped by 1 base and J by 0 bases; unmatched bases: 7. The CDR3 runs 18 residues. CDR3 coding DNA: TGTGCCAGCAGCGTAACAGGGGCACGAATCTCTGGGGCCAACGTCCTGACTTTC. Residues: CASSVTGARISGANVLTF.

The chain employs TRBV5-6 and TRBJ1-1; D possibly corresponds to TRBD1 (6 bases). Trimming cost V 0 bases and J 1 base, with 7 bases left between them. Germline values: CDR1 SGHDT, CDR2 YYEEEE. The CDR3 covers 14 residues. The CDR3 DNA reads as TGTGCCAGCAGCTTGGGACAGGCGAACACTGAAGCTTTCTTT. Protein: CASSLGQANTEAFF. Using reference TRBV5-6 and TRBJ1-1 for the parts outside the CDR3, the full variable domain is DAGVTQSPTHLIKTRGQQVTLRCSPKSGHDTVSWYQQALGQGPQFIFQYYEEEERQRGNFPDRFSGHQFPNYSSELNVNALLLGDSALYLCASSLGQANTEAFFGQGTRLTVV.

For this clone: Sequence at one end of the junction differs from germline and may be a read error. V gene TRBV10-3 combines with J gene TRBJ2-5; a weak D match, TRBD1 (6 bases). Germline V gene lookup returns CDR1 ENHRY and CDR2 SYGVKD. There are 13 residues in the CDR3. CDR3 sequence reads: CAIGDGQQETQYF. In DNA form, the CDR3 reads TGTGCCATCGGTGATGGACAGCAAGAGACCCAGTACTTC.

The V and J genes are TRBV5-1 and TRBJ2-5; D not certain. CDR1 is SGHRS and CDR2 is YFSETQ in the germline V gene. The CDR3 extends over 16 amino acids. V was cut by 4 bases and J by 5 bases, with 21 bases left in between. CDR3 amino acids: CASSPIVIGSIETQYF. The CDR3 DNA is TGCGCCAGCAGCCCCATCGTTATCGGCAGCATTGAGACCCAGTACTTC.

V gene TRBV7-2 combines with J gene TRBJ2-3; D call uncertain. V gave up 2 bases and J gave up 0 bases, with 9 bases separating them. Per the germline V gene, CDR1 is SGHTA and CDR2 is FQGNSA. The CDR3 is made up of 15 amino acids. The DNA for the CDR3 is TGTGCCAGCAGCTTACGAGGCGTTAGCACAGATACGCAGTATTTT. It yields the protein CASSLRGVSTDTQYF.

This clone showed up just a few times. Here the CDR3 reads CASGTSGQYSPLHF. CDR3 DNA sequence: TGTGCCAGCGGTACTTCGGGACAGTATTCACCCCTCCACTTT. This chain links TRBV27 with TRBJ1-6; 7 nucleotides agree with TRBD1. Germline trimming cut 8 bases from V and 8 bases from J; bases unmatched to any gene: 9. CDR1 is MNHEY, CDR2 SMNVEV, per germline (reference sequence). This CDR3 is 14 amino acids long.

The chain carries TRBV19 and TRBJ2-1; D is perhaps TRBD2 (6 bases). The CDR3 consists of 16 residues. CDR1 and CDR2 (germline): LNHDA, SQIVND (reference sequence). V was clipped by 6 bases and J by 4 bases, with 19 bases between them. The CDR3 DNA sequence: TGTGCCAGTAGGCGCCTAAGCGCGGGGCCGTACAATGAGCAGTTCTTC. Amino acids: CASRRLSAGPYNEQFF.

The chain links TRBV15 to TRBJ2-1; tentatively, D is TRBD2 (7 bases). Germline CDR1 reads LNHNV; CDR2 reads YYDKDF (reference sequence). The CDR3 covers 17 residues. V was trimmed by 3 bases and J by 7 bases, leaving 22 bases between them. The DNA for the CDR3 is TGTGCCACCAGCAGGCAGGGAGGGGGGAAATTTGGGAATGAGCAGTTCTTC. Residues: CATSRQGGGKFGNEQFF.

CDR3 region: CASSLRSGDYTDTQYF. The CDR3 DNA is TGTGCCAGCAGCTTAAGGAGCGGGGATTACACAGATACGCAGTATTTT. The rearrangement uses TRBV7-3 and TRBJ2-3; 7 positions match TRBD2. CDR1 and CDR2 from the germline V gene are SGHTA and FQGTGA. This CDR3 spans 16 amino acids. V dropped 1 base and J dropped 2; count of bases not matched to a gene: 6.

V is TRBV10-2 and J is TRBJ1-2, with 9 bases identical to TRBD1. V shed 3 bases, J shed 8 bases, and the junction held 13 bases outside the gene matches. Germline V gene sequence: CDR1 WSHSY, CDR2 SAAADI. CDR3 length equals 16 residues. CDR3 DNA: TGCGCCAGCAGTGACCTCTACGGACAGGGGCGGGGAGGCTACACCTTC. Translation gives CASSDLYGQGRGGYTF.

This clone was recorded many times. The chain is built from TRBV5-1 and TRBJ2-1; 13 positions agree with TRBD2. Looked up from germline, CDR1 is SGHRS and CDR2 is YFSETQ. V lost 5 bases, J lost 5 bases, and 4 bases stayed unmatched. The CDR3 sequence is 15 residues long. The chain's CDR3 is CASRDGTSGDNEQFF. CDR3 in DNA: TGCGCCAGCAGGGACGGGACTAGCGGGGACAATGAGCAGTTCTTC.

As to this clone: A single base is all that separates this from a far larger clone, so a read error is likely. Other DNA sequences in the sample encode the same CDR3. V and J are TRBV20-1 and TRBJ2-5; D ambiguous. In germline, CDR1 is DFQATT, CDR2 SNEGSKA (reference sequence). V dropped 6 bases and J dropped 3 bases, with 5 bases sitting between them. The CDR3 contains 10 residues. CDR3 residues: CSALEETQYF. CDR3 in DNA: TGCAGTGCCCTAGAAGAGACCCAGTACTTC.

This clone occurred a few times. The chain employs TRBV28 and TRBJ2-5; no reliable D call. The J call may be faulty, since TRBJ2-7 better matches the DNA end. This CDR3 is 12 amino acids long. Germline CDR1 and CDR2: MDHEN and SYDVKM. CDR3 bases: TGTGCCAGCAGCCCCTCGACCTACGAGCAGTACTTC. Translated, it gives CASSPSTYEQYF.

The sample holds one count of this clone. The chain links TRBV28 to TRBJ2-1; a possible D gene is TRBD1 (6 bases). The CDR3 runs 12 residues. Trimming removed 5 bases from V and 12 bases from J, with 14 bases in between. The germline gives CDR1 MDHEN, CDR2 SYDVKM. Here the CDR3 reads CASSLPGDRQFF. DNA of the CDR3: TGTGCCAGCAGTCTTCCAGGGGATAGGCAGTTCTTC.